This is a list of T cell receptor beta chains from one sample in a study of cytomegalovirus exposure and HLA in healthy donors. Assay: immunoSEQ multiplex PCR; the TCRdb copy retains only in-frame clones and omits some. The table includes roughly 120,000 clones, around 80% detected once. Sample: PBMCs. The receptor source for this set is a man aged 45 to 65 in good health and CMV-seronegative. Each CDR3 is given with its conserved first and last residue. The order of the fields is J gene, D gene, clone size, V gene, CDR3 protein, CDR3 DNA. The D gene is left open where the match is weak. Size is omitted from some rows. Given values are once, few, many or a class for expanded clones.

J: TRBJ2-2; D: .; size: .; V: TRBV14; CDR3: CASSQVPYGELFF; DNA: TGTGCCAGCAGCCAAGTCCCGTACGGGGAGCTGTTTTTT
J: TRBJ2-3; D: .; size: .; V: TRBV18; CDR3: CASSPTGGDTDTQYF; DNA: TGTGCCAGCTCACCCACCGGGGGTGACACAGATACGCAGTATTTT
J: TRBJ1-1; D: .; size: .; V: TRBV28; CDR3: CASSPLRTEAFF; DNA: TGTGCCAGCAGCCCCCTAAGAACTGAAGCTTTCTTT
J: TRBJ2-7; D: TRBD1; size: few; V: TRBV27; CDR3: CASRQQGDSYEQYF; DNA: TGTGCCAGCAGGCAACAGGGGGACTCCTACGAGCAGTACTTC
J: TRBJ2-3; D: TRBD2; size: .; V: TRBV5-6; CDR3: CASSLASGGGRTDTQYF; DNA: TGTGCCAGCAGCTTGGCCAGCGGGGGGGGCCGGACAGATACGCAGTATTTT
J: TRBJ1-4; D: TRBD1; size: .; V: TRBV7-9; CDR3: CASSLREGARTNEKLFF; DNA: TGTGCCAGCAGCTTAAGAGAGGGGGCACGAACTAATGAAAAACTGTTTTTT
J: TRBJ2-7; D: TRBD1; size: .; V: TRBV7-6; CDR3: CASSLTGGLSYEQYF; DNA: TGTGCCAGCAGCTTGACAGGGGGCCTCTCCTACGAGCAGTACTTC
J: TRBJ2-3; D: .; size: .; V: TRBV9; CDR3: CASSALGASTDTQYF; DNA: TGTGCCAGCAGCGCCCTGGGGGCGAGCACAGATACGCAGTATTTT
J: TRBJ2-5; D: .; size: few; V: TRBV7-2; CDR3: CASSLLGRRETQYF; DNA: TGTGCCAGCAGCCTCCTAGGAAGGCGAGAGACCCAGTACTTC
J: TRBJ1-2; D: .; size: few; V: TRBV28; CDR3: CASNSGGYTF; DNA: TGTGCCAGCAATAGCGGTGGCTACACCTTC
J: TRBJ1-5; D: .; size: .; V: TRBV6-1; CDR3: CASLREGGQGQPQHF; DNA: TGTGCCAGTCTAAGAGAGGGGGGGCAGGGTCAGCCCCAGCATTTT
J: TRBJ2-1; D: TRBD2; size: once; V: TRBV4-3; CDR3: CASSRGTSGGFYNEQFF; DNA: TGCGCCAGCAGCCGGGGGACTAGCGGGGGGTTCTACAATGAGCAGTTCTTC
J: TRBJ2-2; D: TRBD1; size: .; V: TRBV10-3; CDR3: CAISDTRGRYAGELFF; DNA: TGTGCCATCAGTGATACCAGGGGGCGGTACGCCGGGGAGCTGTTTTTT
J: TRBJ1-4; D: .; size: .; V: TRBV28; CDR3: CASSSATNEKLFF; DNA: TGTGCCAGCAGTTCTGCAACTAATGAAAAACTGTTTTTT
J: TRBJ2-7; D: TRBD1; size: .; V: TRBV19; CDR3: CASRPGQGTYEQYF; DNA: TGTGCCAGTAGACCGGGACAGGGGACCTACGAGCAGTACTTC
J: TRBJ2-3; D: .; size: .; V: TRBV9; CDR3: CASSVAGTDTQYF; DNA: TGTGCCAGCAGCGTAGCCGGCACAGATACGCAGTATTTT
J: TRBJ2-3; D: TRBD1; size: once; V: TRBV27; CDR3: CASSFRDSTTDTQYF; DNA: TGTGCCAGCAGTTTCCGGGACAGTACAACAGATACGCAGTATTTT
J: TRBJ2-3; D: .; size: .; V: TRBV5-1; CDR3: CASSLDGGPSTDTQYF; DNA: TGCGCCAGCAGCTTGGACGGGGGGCCTAGCACAGATACGCAGTATTTT
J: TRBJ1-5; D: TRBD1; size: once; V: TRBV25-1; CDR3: CASSPGTGGRPQHF; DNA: TGTGCCAGCAGTCCCGGGACAGGGGGCCGGCCCCAGCATTTT
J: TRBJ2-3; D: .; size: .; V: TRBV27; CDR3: CASSLGHPSTDTQYF; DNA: TGTGCCAGCAGTCTGGGACACCCGAGCACAGATACGCAGTATTTT
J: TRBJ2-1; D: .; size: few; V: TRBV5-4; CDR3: CASSSGLGGYNEQFF; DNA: TGTGCCAGCAGCTCCGGACTAGGGGGTTACAATGAGCAGTTCTTC
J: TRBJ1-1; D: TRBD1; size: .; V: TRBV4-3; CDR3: CASSQDRQGTEAFF; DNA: TGCGCCAGCAGCCAAGATCGACAGGGAACTGAAGCTTTCTTT
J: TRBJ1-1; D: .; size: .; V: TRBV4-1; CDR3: CASSQPLRGREAFF; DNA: TGCGCCAGCAGCCAGCCCCTCAGAGGGCGTGAAGCTTTCTTT
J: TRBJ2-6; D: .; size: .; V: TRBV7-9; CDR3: CASSLSVGARGANVLTF; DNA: TGTGCCAGCAGCTTATCGGTGGGGGCGCGCGGGGCCAACGTCCTGACTTTC
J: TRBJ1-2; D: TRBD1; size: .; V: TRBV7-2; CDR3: CASSPLTGGEGYTF; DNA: TGTGCCAGCAGCCCTCTAACAGGGGGCGAGGGCTACACCTTC
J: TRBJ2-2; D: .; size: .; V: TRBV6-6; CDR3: CASSYRHALTGELFF; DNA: TGTGCCAGCAGTTACAGACACGCCCTGACCGGGGAGCTGTTTTTT
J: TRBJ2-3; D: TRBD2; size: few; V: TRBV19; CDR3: CASSRGLAGPGDTQYF; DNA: TGTGCCAGTAGTAGGGGACTAGCGGGACCCGGAGATACGCAGTATTTT
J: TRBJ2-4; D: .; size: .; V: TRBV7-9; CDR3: CASSRVVLAVAKNIQYF; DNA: TGTGCCAGCAGCCGCGTGGTGCTAGCAGTAGCCAAAAACATTCAGTACTTC
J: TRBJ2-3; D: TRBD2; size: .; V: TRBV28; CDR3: CASSLAGGTDTQYF; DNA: TGTGCCAGCAGTCTAGCGGGGGGCACAGATACGCAGTATTTT
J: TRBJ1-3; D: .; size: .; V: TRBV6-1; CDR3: CASEQIRSGNTIYF; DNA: TGTGCCAGCGAACAGATTCGCTCTGGAAACACCATATATTTT
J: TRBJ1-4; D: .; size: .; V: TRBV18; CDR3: CASSPREGNEKLFF; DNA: TGTGCCAGCTCACCTAGGGAGGGCAATGAAAAACTGTTTTTT
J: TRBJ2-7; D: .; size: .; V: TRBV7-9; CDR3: CASSLTAPGNEQYF; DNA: TGTGCCAGCAGCTTAACGGCCCCGGGTAATGAGCAGTACTTC
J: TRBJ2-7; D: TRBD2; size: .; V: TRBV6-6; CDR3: CASSYSASGGRDEQYF; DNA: TGTGCCAGCAGTTACTCAGCTAGCGGGGGGAGGGACGAGCAGTACTTC
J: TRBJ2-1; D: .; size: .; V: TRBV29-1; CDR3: CSVEEAGDEQFF; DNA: TGCAGCGTTGAGGAGGCAGGGGACGAGCAGTTCTTC
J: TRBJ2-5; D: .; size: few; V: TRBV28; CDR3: CASSYRSSAYQETQYF; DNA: TGTGCCAGCAGTTATAGGTCTAGCGCGTACCAAGAGACCCAGTACTTC
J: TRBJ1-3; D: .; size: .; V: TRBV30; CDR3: CAWSLGRSGNTIYF; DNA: TGTGCCTGGAGTTTGGGCAGATCTGGAAACACCATATATTTT
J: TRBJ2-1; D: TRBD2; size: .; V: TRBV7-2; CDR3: CASSRTIRTPGLAGNEQFF; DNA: TGTGCCAGCAGCCGTACGATCAGAACCCCGGGACTAGCGGGGAATGAGCAGTTCTTC
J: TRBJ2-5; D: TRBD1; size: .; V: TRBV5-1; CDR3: CASSLGGTGETQYF; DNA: TGCGCCAGCAGTCTGGGGGGGACAGGGGAGACCCAGTACTTC
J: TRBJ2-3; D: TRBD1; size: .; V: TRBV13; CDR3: CASSSRTGSTDTQYF; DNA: TGTGCCAGCAGCTCCCGGACAGGGAGCACAGATACGCAGTATTTT
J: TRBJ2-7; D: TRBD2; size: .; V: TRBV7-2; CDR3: CASSPGLAHGLIPREQYF; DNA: TGTGCCAGCAGCCCAGGACTAGCCCATGGATTGATCCCTCGGGAGCAGTACTTC
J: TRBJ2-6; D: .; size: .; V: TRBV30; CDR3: CAWSVAVSGANVLTF; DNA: TGTGCCTGGAGTGTTGCGGTCTCTGGGGCCAACGTCCTGACTTTC
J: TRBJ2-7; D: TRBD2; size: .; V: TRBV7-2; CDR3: CASSLVVAGGYYEQYF; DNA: TGTGCCAGCAGCTTAGTTGTAGCGGGAGGCTACTACGAGCAGTACTTC
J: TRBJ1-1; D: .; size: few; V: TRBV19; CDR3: CASSMGKSTGAFF; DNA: TGTGCCAGTAGTATGGGGAAATCCACAGGGGCTTTCTTT
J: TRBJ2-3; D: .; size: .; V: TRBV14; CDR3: CASSQDSGISTDTQYF; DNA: TGTGCCAGCAGCCAAGATTCGGGAATAAGCACAGATACGCAGTATTTT
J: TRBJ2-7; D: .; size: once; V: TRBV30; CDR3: CAWSTGAYEQYF; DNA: TGTGCCTGGAGCACAGGCGCCTACGAGCAGTACTTC
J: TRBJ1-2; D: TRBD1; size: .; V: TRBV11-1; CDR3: CASRAGTGYGYTF; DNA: TGTGCCAGCAGGGCCGGGACAGGGTATGGCTACACCTTC
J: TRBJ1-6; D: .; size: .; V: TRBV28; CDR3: CASSLLQGGNSPLHF; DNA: TGTGCCAGCAGTTTACTTCAGGGAGGGAATTCACCCCTCCACTTT
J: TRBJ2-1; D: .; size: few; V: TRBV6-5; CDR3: CASYSNNEQFF; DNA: TGTGCCAGCTACTCAAACAATGAGCAGTTCTTC
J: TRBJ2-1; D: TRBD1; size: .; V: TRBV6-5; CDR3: CASTRQGRQDEQFF; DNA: TGTGCCAGCACCCGACAGGGTCGGCAGGATGAGCAGTTCTTC
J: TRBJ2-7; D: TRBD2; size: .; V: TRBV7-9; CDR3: CASSPGGHPGLAQYF; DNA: TGTGCCAGCAGCCCGGGAGGACACCCGGGACTAGCGCAGTACTTC
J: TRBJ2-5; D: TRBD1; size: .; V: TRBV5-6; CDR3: CASSWTGETQYF; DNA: TGTGCCAGCAGCTGGACAGGAGAGACCCAGTACTTC
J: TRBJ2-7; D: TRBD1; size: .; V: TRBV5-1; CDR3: CASSVTGATYEQYF; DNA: TGCGCCAGCAGCGTCACAGGGGCCACCTACGAGCAGTACTTC
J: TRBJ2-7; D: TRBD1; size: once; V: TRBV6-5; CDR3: CASSGGQGREQYF; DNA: TGTGCCAGCAGTGGTGGACAGGGCCGCGAGCAGTACTTC
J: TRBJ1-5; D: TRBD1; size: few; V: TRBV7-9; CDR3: CASSDQGQGANQPQHF; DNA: TGTGCCAGCAGCGACCAGGGACAGGGGGCCAACCAGCCCCAGCATTTT